This TCR beta chain was profiled in a study of T cell responses to AZD1222 COVID-19 vaccine. Study observations and caveats: Nearly half of the spike-specific TCRs reportedly recognize variant regions that carry no mutations. Only 5 or 6 AZD1222 recipients tested seropositive at baseline.

V lost 3 bases, J lost 7 bases, and 12 bases lay in between. The CDR3 runs to 14 residues. From germline, CDR1 is MDHEN and CDR2 SYDVKM. Concerning this clone itself: Antigen unknown.

Profiled with immunoSEQ multiplex PCR; TCRdb holds only in-frame clones, not every one. The sample has about 180,000 clones, about 88% seen once. V gene TRBV28 combines with J gene TRBJ1-4; D gene ambiguous. The TCR was taken from an adult who received the AZD1222 COVID-19 vaccine. This material consisted of peripheral blood, taken 28 days after the second AZD1222 dose. The CDR3 sequence is CASSFGSGVEKLFF. For the CDR3, the DNA is TGTGCCAGCAGTTTTGGAAGTGGCGTTGAAAAACTGTTTTTT.